This TCR beta chain was captured in a study of T cells in Graves' hyperthyroidism and ophthalmopathy. Study-wide results and limits: Most thyroid clonotypes that were expanded above 0.001 also turned up in blood.

Approximately 10 ml of fresh peripheral blood supplied the PBMCs. Template material for amplifying TCR beta CDR3 regions consisted of RNA transcripts. HTBI primers were the set used in a first-round RT-PCR of the TCR CDR3. MiXCR, applied by TCRdb to the multiplex PCR reads, yields one record per CDR3 protein. In the table there are approximately 590,000 distinct CDR3 sequences, 15% to 18% of which are singletons. In the case of this clonotype: The antigen remains unidentified.

This CDR3 is 21 amino acids long. V lost 5 bases and J lost 3; bases outside the gene matches: 18. The germline CDR1 and CDR2 sequences are MRHNA and SNTAGT. The sample taken for sequencing was blood. This rearrangement joins TRBV6-4 to TRBJ2-3; 15 bases are a match to TRBD2. This clonotype was sampled from a woman aged 25 to 45 with Graves' hyperthyroidism. As DNA, the CDR3 is TGTGCCAGCAGTTCCCGTTGGATCGGACTAGCGGGAGGGCCTGGGACAGATACGCAGTATTTT. This sequence encodes CASSSRWIGLAGGPGTDTQYF.